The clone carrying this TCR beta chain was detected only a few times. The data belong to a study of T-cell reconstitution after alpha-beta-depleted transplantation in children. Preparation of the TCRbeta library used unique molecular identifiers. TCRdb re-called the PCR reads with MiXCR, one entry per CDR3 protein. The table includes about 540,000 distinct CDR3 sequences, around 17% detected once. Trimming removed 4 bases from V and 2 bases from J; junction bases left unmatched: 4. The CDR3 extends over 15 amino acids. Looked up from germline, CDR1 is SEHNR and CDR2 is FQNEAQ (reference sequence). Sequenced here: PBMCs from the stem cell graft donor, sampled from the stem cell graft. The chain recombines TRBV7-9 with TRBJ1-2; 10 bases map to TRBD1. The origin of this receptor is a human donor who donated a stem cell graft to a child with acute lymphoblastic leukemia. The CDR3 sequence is CASSSWTGGNYGYTF. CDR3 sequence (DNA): TGTGCCAGCAGCTCCTGGACAGGGGGGAACTATGGCTACACCTTC.